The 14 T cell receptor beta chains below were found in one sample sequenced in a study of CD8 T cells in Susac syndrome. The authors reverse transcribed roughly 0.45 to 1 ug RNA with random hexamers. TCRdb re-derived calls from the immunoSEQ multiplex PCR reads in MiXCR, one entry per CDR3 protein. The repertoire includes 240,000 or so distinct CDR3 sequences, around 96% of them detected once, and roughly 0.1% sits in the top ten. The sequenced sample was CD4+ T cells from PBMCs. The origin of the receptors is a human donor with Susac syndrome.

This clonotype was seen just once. The CDR3 sequence is CASRTPTGSYEQYF. DNA of the CDR3: TGTGCCAGCAGAACGCCGACAGGGTCCTACGAGCAGTACTTC. This chain connects TRBV28 to TRBJ2-7, with 7 bases identical to TRBD1. This CDR3 has 14 amino acids. The ends lost 6 bases at V and 1 base at J; junction bases unmatched: 6. The germline V gene encodes CDR1 MDHEN and CDR2 SYDVKM.

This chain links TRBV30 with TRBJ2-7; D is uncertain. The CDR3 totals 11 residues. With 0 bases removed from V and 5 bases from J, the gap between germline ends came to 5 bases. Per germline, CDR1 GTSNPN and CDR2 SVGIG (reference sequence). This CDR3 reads CAWSVQNEQYF. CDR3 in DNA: TGTGCCTGGAGTGTACAAAACGAGCAGTACTTC.

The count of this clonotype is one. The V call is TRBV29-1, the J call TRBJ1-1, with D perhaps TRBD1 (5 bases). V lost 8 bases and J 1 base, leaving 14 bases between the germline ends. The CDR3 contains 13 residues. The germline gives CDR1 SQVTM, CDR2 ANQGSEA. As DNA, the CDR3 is TGCAGCACCCTCAGGGATGCGAACACTGAAGCTTTCTTT. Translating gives CSTLRDANTEAFF.

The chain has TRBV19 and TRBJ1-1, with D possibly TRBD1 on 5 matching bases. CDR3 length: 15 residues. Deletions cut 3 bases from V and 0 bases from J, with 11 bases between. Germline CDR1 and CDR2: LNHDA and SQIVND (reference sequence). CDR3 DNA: TGTGCCAGTAGTATTCAGGGCAGGCTGAACACTGAAGCTTTCTTT. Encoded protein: CASSIQGRLNTEAFF.

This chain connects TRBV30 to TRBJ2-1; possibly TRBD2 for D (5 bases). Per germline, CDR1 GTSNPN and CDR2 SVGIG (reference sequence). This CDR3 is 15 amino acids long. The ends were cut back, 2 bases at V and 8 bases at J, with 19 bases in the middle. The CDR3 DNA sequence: TGTGCCTGGAGTCCTAGCTTAGCAGGTTTGGATGAGCAGTTCTTC. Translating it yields CAWSPSLAGLDEQFF.

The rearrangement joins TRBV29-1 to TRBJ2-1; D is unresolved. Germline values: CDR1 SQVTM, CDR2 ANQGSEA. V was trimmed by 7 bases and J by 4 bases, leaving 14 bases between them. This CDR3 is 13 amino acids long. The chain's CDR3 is CSATGSGYNEQFF. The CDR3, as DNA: TGCAGCGCAACCGGTTCGGGTTACAATGAGCAGTTCTTC.

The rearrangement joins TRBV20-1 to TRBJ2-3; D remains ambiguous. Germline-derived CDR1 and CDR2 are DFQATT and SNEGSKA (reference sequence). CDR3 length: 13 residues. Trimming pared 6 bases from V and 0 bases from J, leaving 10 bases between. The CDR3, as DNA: TGCAGTGCCTCAGCTGCTAGCACAGATACGCAGTATTTT. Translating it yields CSASAASTDTQYF.

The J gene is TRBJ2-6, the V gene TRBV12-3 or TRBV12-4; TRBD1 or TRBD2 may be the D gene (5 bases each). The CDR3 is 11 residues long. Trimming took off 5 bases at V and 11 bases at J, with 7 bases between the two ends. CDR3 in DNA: TGTGCCAGCAGTAGGGACGACGTCCTGACTTTC. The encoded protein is CASSRDDVLTF.

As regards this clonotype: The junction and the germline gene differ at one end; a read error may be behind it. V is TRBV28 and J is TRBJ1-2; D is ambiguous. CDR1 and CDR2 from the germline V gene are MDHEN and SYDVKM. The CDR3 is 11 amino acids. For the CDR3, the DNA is TGTGCCAGCAGCGTCGGGGTGGGTCACTACTTC. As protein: CASSVGVGHYF.

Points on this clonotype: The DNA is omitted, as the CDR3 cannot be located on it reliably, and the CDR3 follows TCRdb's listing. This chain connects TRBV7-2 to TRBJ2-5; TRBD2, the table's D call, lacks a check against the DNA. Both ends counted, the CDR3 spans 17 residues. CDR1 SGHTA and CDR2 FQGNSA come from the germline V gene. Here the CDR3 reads CASSSTLGGRAGETQYF.

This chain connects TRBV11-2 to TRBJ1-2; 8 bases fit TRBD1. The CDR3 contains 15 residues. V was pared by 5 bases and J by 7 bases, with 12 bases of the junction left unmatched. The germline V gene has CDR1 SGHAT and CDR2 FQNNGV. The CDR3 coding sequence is TGTGCCAGCAGCACCTCTTTGACAGGGGTGGGTGGCTACACCTTC. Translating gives CASSTSLTGVGGYTF.

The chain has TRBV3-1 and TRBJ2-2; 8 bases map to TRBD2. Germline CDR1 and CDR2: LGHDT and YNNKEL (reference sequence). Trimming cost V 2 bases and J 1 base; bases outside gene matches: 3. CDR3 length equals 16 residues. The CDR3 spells CASSQSGRMNTGELFF. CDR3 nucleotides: TGTGCCAGCAGCCAAAGCGGGAGAATGAACACCGGGGAGCTGTTTTTT.

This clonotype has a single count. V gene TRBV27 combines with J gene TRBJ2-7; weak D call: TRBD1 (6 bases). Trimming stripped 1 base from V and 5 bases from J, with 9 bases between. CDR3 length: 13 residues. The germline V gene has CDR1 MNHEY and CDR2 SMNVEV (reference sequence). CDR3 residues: CASSLYRDHEQYF. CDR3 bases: TGTGCCAGCAGTTTATACAGGGACCACGAGCAGTACTTC.

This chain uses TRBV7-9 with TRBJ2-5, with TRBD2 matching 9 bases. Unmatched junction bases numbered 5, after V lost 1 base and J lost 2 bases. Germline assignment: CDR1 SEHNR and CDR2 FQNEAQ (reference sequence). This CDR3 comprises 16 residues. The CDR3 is CASSLGTSASQETQYF. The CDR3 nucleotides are TGTGCCAGCAGCTTAGGGACTAGCGCCTCGCAAGAGACCCAGTACTTC.